The 21 T cell receptor beta chains given below trace back to one sample, sequenced in a study of blood T cell repertoires in COVID-19. Method: immunoSEQ multiplex PCR; TCRdb's copy keeps in-frame clones and lacks some. In the table there are about 260,000 clones, approximately 90% of which are singletons. Sequenced material: PBMCs or T cells enriched from blood (not recorded which). The receptors derive from a man between 35 and 55 years old who had been exposed to COVID-19.

The chain has TRBV20-1 and TRBJ2-5, with unresolved D. CDR1 DFQATT and CDR2 SNEGSKA come from the germline V gene (reference sequence). With 3 bases removed from V and 5 bases from J, the gap between germline ends came to 13 bases. This CDR3 is built from 13 residues. The CDR3 nucleotides are TGCAGTGCTAGTGCCAATATTCAGGAGACCCAGTACTTC. Its protein product is CSASANIQETQYF.

The J gene is TRBJ2-1, the V gene TRBV19; no clear D gene. The CDR3 runs 13 residues. V gave up 3 bases and J gave up 3 bases, with 6 bases separating them. In germline, CDR1 is LNHDA, CDR2 SQIVND (reference sequence). The CDR3 DNA follows: TGTGCCAGTAGTATTGGCAGCTACAATGAGCAGTTCTTC. This codes for CASSIGSYNEQFF.

The chain joins TRBV6-5 to TRBJ1-2; D is ambiguous. V was trimmed by 7 bases and J by 3 bases, leaving 12 bases between them. Per germline, CDR1 MNHEY and CDR2 SVGAGI. The CDR3 loop spans 13 amino acids. CDR3 in amino acids: CASTGGSDYGYTF. In nucleotides, the CDR3 is TGTGCCAGCACAGGCGGGTCAGACTATGGCTACACCTTC.

The chain uses TRBV28 and TRBJ1-1; D may be TRBD1 (5 bases). Trimming stripped 3 bases from V and 1 base from J, with 15 bases between. Germline V gene sequence: CDR1 MDHEN, CDR2 SYDVKM. The CDR3 extends over 16 amino acids. CDR3 sequence: CASSFKRWGGNTEAFF. The CDR3 bases are TGTGCCAGCAGTTTTAAGAGATGGGGGGGGAACACTGAAGCTTTCTTT.

This clone was seen just once. The chain couples TRBV21-1 to TRBJ2-7; the tabulated D call, TRBD2, remains unverified against the DNA. TRBV21-1 is a pseudogene. CDR3 length: 13 residues. This CDR3 is CASGYGRDYEQYF. CDR3 coding DNA: TGTGCCAGCGGTTATGGACGGGACTACGAGCAGTACTTC.

The chain is built from TRBV28 and TRBJ2-1, with TRBD1 as a possible D gene (5 bases). This CDR3 region has 13 residues. V dropped 1 base and J dropped 8 bases, with 9 bases sitting between them. Germline loops: CDR1 MDHEN, CDR2 SYDVKM. This CDR3 reads CASSLFRVDEQFF. DNA for the CDR3: TGTGCCAGCAGTTTATTCAGGGTGGATGAGCAGTTCTTC.

The rearrangement joins TRBV4-1 to TRBJ2-7, with 9 nucleotides matching TRBD2. Germline V gene lookup returns CDR1 MGHRA and CDR2 YSYEKL. V shed 4 bases, J shed 0 bases, and the junction held 4 bases outside the gene matches. This CDR3 region has 15 residues. CDR3 region: CASSLAGGSSYEQYF. CDR3 nucleotide sequence: TGCGCCAGCAGCCTCGCGGGGGGGAGCTCCTACGAGCAGTACTTC.

The V call is TRBV4-1, the J call TRBJ2-7, with a possible D match to TRBD1 (6 bases). CDR1 MGHRA and CDR2 YSYEKL come from the germline V gene. Trimming took off 0 bases at V and 7 bases at J, with 16 bases between the two ends. This CDR3 is 15 amino acids long. The CDR3 DNA reads as TGCGCCAGCAGCCAAGAACAAAGGACAGCGTGGGAGCAGTACTTC. It codes for CASSQEQRTAWEQYF.

V usage is TRBV5-8 and J usage is TRBJ1-5; TRBD1 might be the D (5 bases). The CDR3 spans 15 residues. Trimming took off 3 bases at V and 4 bases at J, with 14 bases between the two ends. The germline CDR1 and CDR2 sequences are SGHTS and YDEGEE. CDR3 DNA sequence: TGTGCCAGCAGCTCGAGACAGATTAAAAATCAGCCCCAGCATTTT. It encodes CASSSRQIKNQPQHF.

The chain recombines TRBV7-9 with TRBJ2-7; 10 nucleotides agree with TRBD1. This CDR3 is built from 15 residues. V was clipped by 4 bases and J by 1 base; unmatched bases: 4. Germline loops: CDR1 SEHNR, CDR2 FQNEAQ (reference sequence). In DNA form, the CDR3 reads TGTGCCAGCAGCTCGGACAGGGGGGTGTCCTACGAGCAGTACTTC. It specifies CASSSDRGVSYEQYF.

In its sample, this clone was seen once. This chain joins TRBV28 and TRBJ2-1; D remains ambiguous. In germline, CDR1 is MDHEN, CDR2 SYDVKM. The CDR3 loop spans 11 amino acids. V lost 4 bases to trimming and J lost 9 bases, with 7 bases between them. The CDR3 DNA reads TGTGCCAGCAGTTATTTCGGTGAGCAGTTCTTC. Its translation is CASSYFGEQFF.

V and J are TRBV30 and TRBJ1-4; TRBD1 might be the D (6 bases). The CDR3 has 14 residues. Germline V gives CDR1 GTSNPN, CDR2 SVGIG (reference sequence). With 5 bases removed from V and 0 bases from J, the gap between germline ends came to 10 bases. The CDR3 DNA is TGTGCCTGGGACGGACAGACAACTAATGAAAAACTGTTTTTT. Its protein product is CAWDGQTTNEKLFF. Complete variable domain (other parts from reference TRBV30 and TRBJ1-4): SQTIHQWPATLVQPVGSPLSLECTVEGTSNPNLYWYRQAAGRGLQLLFYSVGIGQISSEVPQNLSASRPQDRQFILSSKKLLLSDSGFYLCAWDGQTTNEKLFFGSGTQLSVL.

The V and J genes are TRBV19 and TRBJ2-3, with D possibly TRBD1 on 5 matching bases. Trimming took 5 bases from V and 1 from J, leaving 16 bases between them. The CDR3 consists of 16 residues. From germline, CDR1 is LNHDA and CDR2 SQIVND (reference sequence). In DNA, the CDR3 is TGTGCCAGTAGTCTAGGGGCTCAACGTCGCACAGATACGCAGTATTTT. Translation: CASSLGAQRRTDTQYF.

Only one count was recorded for this clone. The CDR3 sequence: CASSSHRQGKTFF. The CDR3 bases are TGTGCCAGCAGTTCACATCGACAGGGGAAGACTTTCTTT. The rearrangement uses TRBV27 and TRBJ1-1, with 8 bases that match TRBD1. Germline V gene sequence: CDR1 MNHEY, CDR2 SMNVEV (reference sequence). The V gene end was trimmed by 4 bases and the J gene end by 12 bases; junction bases not matched to a gene: 10. The CDR3 runs 13 residues.

The genes are TRBV11-3 and TRBJ2-7; D remains ambiguous. The germline V gene has CDR1 SGHNT and CDR2 YENEEA. CDR3 size: 14 residues. Trimming took off 1 base at V and 0 bases at J, with 7 bases between the two ends. CDR3: CASSLGASSYEQYF. CDR3 DNA sequence: TGTGCCAGCAGCTTAGGTGCTAGCTCCTACGAGCAGTACTTC.

The chain uses TRBV6-1 and TRBJ1-1; D not resolved. Germline loops: CDR1 MNHNS, CDR2 SASEGT. The CDR3 covers 13 residues. Trimming removed 2 bases at V and 2 bases at J, with 6 bases between. CDR3 sequence (DNA): TGTGCCAGCAGTGAATTGAGAAACACTGAAGCTTTCTTT. As protein: CASSELRNTEAFF.

This clone was recorded only once. This sequence joins TRBV5-1 and TRBJ2-7; perhaps TRBD2 as D (5 bases). Trimming cost V 4 bases and J 4 bases, with 15 bases left between them. The germline V gene encodes CDR1 SGHRS and CDR2 YFSETQ. This CDR3 region has 14 residues. DNA for the CDR3: TGCGCCAGCAGCCCAGGAGAGGACTGGTACGAGCAGTACTTC. Translation gives CASSPGEDWYEQYF.

The chain recombines TRBV27 with TRBJ2-1; possibly TRBD2 for D (5 bases). V was trimmed by 6 bases and J by 12 bases, leaving 18 bases between them. The CDR3 extends over 13 amino acids. CDR1 and CDR2 from the germline V gene are MNHEY and SMNVEV (reference sequence). CDR3: CASSLGLGVGQFF. The DNA of the CDR3 is TGTGCCAGCAGCCTTGGGCTCGGGGTTGGGCAGTTCTTC.

The rearrangement joins TRBV11-2 to TRBJ2-1; D is perhaps TRBD2 (6 bases). Germline V CDR1 and CDR2: SGHAT, FQNNGV. V gave up 1 base and J gave up 7 bases, with 14 bases separating them. The CDR3 runs to 15 residues. In DNA form, the CDR3 reads TGTGCCAGCAGCTTAGGTACTAGGAGGGATAATGAGCAGTTCTTC. Translation: CASSLGTRRDNEQFF.

The chain links TRBV5-1 to TRBJ2-3; 14 bases line up with TRBD2. The trim removed 5 bases at V and 1 base at J, leaving 9 bases unmatched. The CDR3 loop spans 18 amino acids. From germline, CDR1 is SGHRS and CDR2 YFSETQ. In DNA form, the CDR3 reads TGCGCCAGCAGTGCGGGGACTAGCGGGAGAACGGGCACAGATACGCAGTATTTT. It codes for CASSAGTSGRTGTDTQYF.

This chain links TRBV6-4 with TRBJ2-3; D remains ambiguous. There are 13 residues in the CDR3. CDR1 MRHNA and CDR2 SNTAGT come from the germline V gene. The ends were cut back, 5 bases at V and 0 bases at J, with 6 bases in the middle. The CDR3 bases are TGTGCCAGCAGTTCCGAGAGCACAGATACGCAGTATTTT. Translation gives CASSSESTDTQYF.